This note documents a single T cell receptor beta chain sequence. This sample is drawn from a study of glioma-infiltrating T cells after dendritic cell vaccination. CDR1 is LNHDA, CDR2 SQIVND, per germline (reference sequence). The trim removed 3 bases at V and 3 bases at J, leaving 4 bases unmatched. The CDR3 is 15 residues long. Assay used: immunoSEQ multiplex PCR; TCRdb lists only in-frame clones, some missing. The sample contains roughly 90,000 clones, over 75% of which appear only once. The chain joins TRBV19 to TRBJ2-1; TRBD2 matches 8 bases. The origin of this receptor is a human donor with glioblastoma. Here the sequenced sample was blood, taken before dendritic cell vaccination. DNA of the CDR3: TGTGCCAGTAGTATGAGCGGGGGACACTACAATGAGCAGTTCTTC. Its translation: CASSMSGGHYNEQFF.